This TCR beta chain was recorded in a study of blood T cell repertoires in COVID-19. The V gene's germline CDR1 is SSHAT and CDR2 FNYEAQ (reference sequence). CDR3 length: 15 residues. After removal of 5 bases from V and 2 bases from J, the junction contained 6 bases not matched to a gene. In the study's own analysis: Using reference gene primer amplification, nucleated cell counts were estimated. Some clones are missing from TCRdb's copy, which holds only in-frame ones; the method was immunoSEQ multiplex PCR. That table gives V, J and clone size, and the DNA gave D and trimming. The data contain fewer than 90,000 clones, approximately 90% of them singletons.

Source material: peripheral blood. V is TRBV7-7 and J is TRBJ2-5; 9 bases line up with TRBD1. This TCR derives from a man aged 55 to 70 with acute or convalescent COVID-19. This CDR3 reads CASSPSGTGQETQYF. The CDR3, as DNA: TGTGCCAGCAGCCCCTCCGGGACAGGGCAAGAGACCCAGTACTTC.